These T cell receptor beta chains were read from a single sample in a study of blood T cell repertoires in COVID-19. Using immunoSEQ multiplex PCR, the repertoire was profiled, and TCRdb retains in-frame clones only, with some absent. This table has 130,000 to 150,000 clones, just under 80% appearing once. Sequencing was done on a sample of peripheral blood. The receptors stem from an older woman with acute or convalescent COVID-19. Each CDR3 is given with its conserved first and last residue. The order of the fields is CDR3 protein, CDR3 DNA, D gene, clone size, V gene, CDR3 length, J gene. The D gene is left open where the match is weak. The size of a clone is reported for some rows only, either as once, few or many, or as a class for expanded clones.

CDR3aa: CATSTGSGHNYNEQFF
CDR3nt: TGTGCCACCAGCACAGGATCGGGACATAACTACAATGAGCAGTTCTTC
d_gene: NA
abundance: NA
v_gene: TRBV15
len: 16
j_gene: TRBJ2-1

CDR3aa: CASSNRGRVQPQHF
CDR3nt: TGTGCCAGCAGTAACAGGGGGCGCGTTCAGCCCCAGCATTTT
d_gene: TRBD1
abundance: NA
v_gene: TRBV28
len: 14
j_gene: TRBJ1-5

CDR3aa: CATSLGGEQYF
CDR3nt: TGTGCCACGTCCCTCGGGGGGGAGCAGTACTTC
d_gene: TRBD2
abundance: NA
v_gene: TRBV6-6
len: 11
j_gene: TRBJ2-7

CDR3aa: CAWTPDRRYEKLFF
CDR3nt: TGTGCCTGGACCCCCGACAGGCGGTATGAAAAACTGTTTTTT
d_gene: NA
abundance: NA
v_gene: TRBV30
len: 14
j_gene: TRBJ1-4

CDR3aa: CASRTGQGVINEQFF
CDR3nt: TGTGCCAGCAGAACGGGACAGGGGGTTATCAATGAGCAGTTCTTC
d_gene: TRBD1
abundance: NA
v_gene: TRBV7-2
len: 15
j_gene: TRBJ2-1

CDR3aa: CASSSRGHNYGYTF
CDR3nt: TGTGCCAGCAGCTCCAGGGGGCACAACTATGGCTACACCTTC
d_gene: TRBD1
abundance: NA
v_gene: TRBV5-4
len: 14
j_gene: TRBJ1-2

CDR3aa: CASSLYGLAGETQYF
CDR3nt: TGTGCCAGCAGCTTATACGGACTAGCGGGAGAGACCCAGTACTTC
d_gene: TRBD2
abundance: once
v_gene: TRBV7-2
len: 15
j_gene: TRBJ2-5

CDR3aa: CASSEWGVLAGNTIYF
CDR3nt: TGTGCCAGCAGTGAATGGGGGGTGCTGGCTGGAAACACCATATATTTT
d_gene: NA
abundance: NA
v_gene: TRBV25-1
len: 16
j_gene: TRBJ1-3

CDR3aa: CASRLAGGLYEQFF
CDR3nt: TGTGCCAGCAGATTAGCGGGAGGTTTGTATGAGCAGTTCTTC
d_gene: TRBD2
abundance: NA
v_gene: TRBV6-5
len: 14
j_gene: TRBJ2-1

CDR3aa: CASSVARYGYTF
CDR3nt: TGTGCCAGCAGCGTAGCCCGCTATGGCTACACCTTC
d_gene: NA
abundance: NA
v_gene: TRBV9
len: 12
j_gene: TRBJ1-2

CDR3aa: CASSEVHYNEQFF
CDR3nt: TGTGCCAGCAGTGAAGTACACTACAATGAGCAGTTCTTC
d_gene: NA
abundance: NA
v_gene: TRBV6-1
len: 13
j_gene: TRBJ2-1

CDR3aa: CAISTGGEVQETQYF
CDR3nt: TGTGCCATCAGTACGGGGGGGGAAGTCCAAGAGACCCAGTACTTC
d_gene: TRBD2
abundance: NA
v_gene: TRBV10-3
len: 15
j_gene: TRBJ2-5

CDR3aa: CASSQEGSGTDTQYF
CDR3nt: TGTGCCAGCAGCCAAGAAGGCAGCGGCACAGATACGCAGTATTTT
d_gene: NA
abundance: NA
v_gene: TRBV3-1/TRBV3-2
len: 15
j_gene: TRBJ2-3

CDR3aa: CASSYSIASGRANYYYNEQFF
CDR3nt: TGTGCCAGCAGTTACTCGATTGCTAGCGGGAGGGCCAACTACTACTACAATGAGCAGTTCTTC
d_gene: TRBD2
abundance: NA
v_gene: TRBV6-2/TRBV6-3
len: 21
j_gene: TRBJ2-1

CDR3aa: CASRNVGLAGNNEQFF
CDR3nt: TGTGCCAGCAGAAACGTAGGACTAGCGGGGAACAATGAGCAGTTCTTC
d_gene: TRBD2
abundance: NA
v_gene: TRBV9
len: 16
j_gene: TRBJ2-1

CDR3aa: CASSLEVWGRETQYF
CDR3nt: TGTGCCAGCAGCTTAGAAGTCTGGGGGCGGGAGACCCAGTACTTC
d_gene: NA
abundance: once
v_gene: TRBV7-9
len: 15
j_gene: TRBJ2-5

CDR3aa: CAWRTGNYGYTF
CDR3nt: TGTGCCTGGAGGACAGGGAACTATGGCTACACCTTC
d_gene: TRBD1
abundance: few
v_gene: TRBV30
len: 12
j_gene: TRBJ1-2

CDR3aa: CAWSPTHTQYF
CDR3nt: TGTGCCTGGAGTCCAACTCATACGCAGTATTTT
d_gene: NA
abundance: NA
v_gene: TRBV30
len: 11
j_gene: TRBJ2-3

CDR3aa: CASSEYRSGEYGYTF
CDR3nt: TGTGCCAGCAGTGAATATCGCTCCGGGGAGTATGGCTACACCTTC
d_gene: NA
abundance: NA
v_gene: TRBV25-1
len: 15
j_gene: TRBJ1-2

CDR3aa: CASSKEHIRGHEEMDQPQHF
CDR3nt: TGTGCCAGCAGCAAAGAGCATATCCGGGGACACGAAGAAATGGATCAGCCCCAGCATTTT
d_gene: NA
abundance: NA
v_gene: TRBV21-1
len: 20
j_gene: TRBJ1-5

CDR3aa: CASSSVGGTEAFF
CDR3nt: TGTGCCAGCAGCTCCGTGGGGGGAACTGAAGCTTTCTTT
d_gene: NA
abundance: NA
v_gene: TRBV7-8
len: 13
j_gene: TRBJ1-1

CDR3aa: CASSVGGVGQPQHF
CDR3nt: TGTGCCAGCAGCGTAGGGGGGGTAGGGCAGCCCCAGCATTTT
d_gene: NA
abundance: once
v_gene: TRBV9
len: 14
j_gene: TRBJ1-5

CDR3aa: CSASPDNIQLAFF
CDR3nt: TGCAGTGCTAGTCCGGACAACATTCAGCTAGCTTTCTTT
d_gene: NA
abundance: NA
v_gene: TRBV20-1
len: 13
j_gene: TRBJ1-1

CDR3aa: CAISEPTGDYEQYF
CDR3nt: TGTGCCATCAGTGAGCCGACAGGGGACTACGAGCAGTACTTC
d_gene: TRBD1
abundance: NA
v_gene: TRBV10-3
len: 14
j_gene: TRBJ2-7

CDR3aa: CASSSLVAGPMREQYF
CDR3nt: TGTGCCAGCAGTTCCCTAGTAGCGGGTCCCATGCGCGAGCAGTACTTC
d_gene: TRBD2
abundance: NA
v_gene: TRBV28
len: 16
j_gene: TRBJ2-7

CDR3aa: CASSLAGAGNQPQHF
CDR3nt: TGCGCCAGCAGCTTGGCAGGGGCCGGCAATCAGCCCCAGCATTTT
d_gene: NA
abundance: few
v_gene: TRBV5-1
len: 15
j_gene: TRBJ1-5

CDR3aa: CASSLAPVYEQFF
CDR3nt: TGTGCCAGCAGCTTAGCGCCAGTCTATGAGCAGTTCTTC
d_gene: NA
abundance: NA
v_gene: TRBV7-2
len: 13
j_gene: TRBJ2-1

CDR3aa: CASSLSWRYNEQFF
CDR3nt: TGTGCCAGCAGCTTATCGTGGAGGTACAATGAGCAGTTCTTC
d_gene: NA
abundance: NA
v_gene: TRBV11-2
len: 14
j_gene: TRBJ2-1

CDR3aa: CASRPIGTGGYGYTF
CDR3nt: TGCGCCAGCAGACCCATCGGGACAGGGGGCTATGGCTACACCTTC
d_gene: TRBD1
abundance: NA
v_gene: TRBV4-1
len: 15
j_gene: TRBJ1-2

CDR3aa: CASSTRAGQINSPLHF
CDR3nt: TGCGCCAGCAGCACCCGCGCGGGACAGATAAATTCACCCCTCCACTTT
d_gene: TRBD1
abundance: few
v_gene: TRBV5-1
len: 16
j_gene: TRBJ1-6

CDR3aa: CASSPPRQPYGYTF
CDR3nt: TGTGCCAGCTCACCGCCGCGGCAGCCCTATGGCTACACCTTC
d_gene: NA
abundance: NA
v_gene: TRBV18
len: 14
j_gene: TRBJ1-2

CDR3aa: CASSQLAVHNEQFF
CDR3nt: TGTGCCAGCAGCCAACTAGCGGTACACAATGAGCAGTTCTTC
d_gene: TRBD2
abundance: NA
v_gene: TRBV28
len: 14
j_gene: TRBJ2-1

CDR3aa: CASSPGELAKNIQYF
CDR3nt: TGCGCCAGCAGTCCAGGGGAACTAGCCAAAAACATTCAGTACTTC
d_gene: NA
abundance: NA
v_gene: TRBV5-1
len: 15
j_gene: TRBJ2-4

CDR3aa: CASSFLSENYGYTF
CDR3nt: TGTGCCAGCAGCTTTTTGTCAGAAAACTATGGCTACACCTTC
d_gene: NA
abundance: few
v_gene: TRBV5-6
len: 14
j_gene: TRBJ1-2

CDR3aa: CASSLGQGAVDEQYF
CDR3nt: TGTGCCAGCAGCTTAGGACAGGGGGCAGTCGACGAGCAGTACTTC
d_gene: TRBD1
abundance: few
v_gene: TRBV7-9
len: 15
j_gene: TRBJ2-7

CDR3aa: CASSKVGGRAVRTDTQYF
CDR3nt: TGTGCCAGCAGCAAAGTGGGCGGGAGAGCGGTACGGACGGATACGCAGTATTTT
d_gene: NA
abundance: NA
v_gene: TRBV21-1
len: 18
j_gene: TRBJ2-3

CDR3aa: CATSSYRNYNSPLHF
CDR3nt: TGTGCCACCAGCAGTTACAGGAACTATAATTCACCCCTCCACTTT
d_gene: NA
abundance: NA
v_gene: TRBV15
len: 15
j_gene: TRBJ1-6

CDR3aa: CASSFSLNTEAFF
CDR3nt: TGCGCCAGCAGCTTTTCGTTGAACACTGAAGCTTTCTTT
d_gene: NA
abundance: NA
v_gene: TRBV5-1
len: 13
j_gene: TRBJ1-1

CDR3aa: CASSMNRVRGGTEAFF
CDR3nt: TGCGCCAGCAGCATGAACAGGGTGAGAGGCGGCACTGAAGCTTTCTTT
d_gene: NA
abundance: NA
v_gene: TRBV5-1
len: 16
j_gene: TRBJ1-1

CDR3aa: CASSTDSEAFF
CDR3nt: TGTGCCAGCAGCACAGATTCTGAAGCTTTCTTT
d_gene: NA
abundance: NA
v_gene: TRBV28
len: 11
j_gene: TRBJ1-1

CDR3aa: CASSRPGAKNIQYF
CDR3nt: TGTGCCAGCTCACGGCCCGGGGCCAAAAACATTCAGTACTTC
d_gene: NA
abundance: NA
v_gene: TRBV18
len: 14
j_gene: TRBJ2-4

CDR3aa: CASSALLSSSYEQYF
CDR3nt: TGTGCCAGCAGCGCCCTCCTCTCCAGCTCCTACGAGCAGTACTTC
d_gene: NA
abundance: NA
v_gene: TRBV6-5
len: 15
j_gene: TRBJ2-7

CDR3aa: CASSPSLSSFEKLFF
CDR3nt: TGCGCCAGCAGCCCCTCACTGAGCTCGTTTGAAAAACTGTTTTTT
d_gene: NA
abundance: many
v_gene: TRBV4-1
len: 15
j_gene: TRBJ1-4

CDR3aa: CASSQSIAGGETQYF
CDR3nt: TGCGCCAGCAGCCAATCCATAGCGGGAGGAGAGACCCAGTACTTC
d_gene: TRBD2
abundance: NA
v_gene: TRBV4-1
len: 15
j_gene: TRBJ2-5

CDR3aa: CASKWRDSNNSPLHF
CDR3nt: TGTGCCAGCAAGTGGCGGGACAGTAATAATTCACCCCTCCACTTT
d_gene: TRBD1
abundance: NA
v_gene: TRBV6-5
len: 15
j_gene: TRBJ1-6

CDR3aa: CASSVGQAGPYNEQFF
CDR3nt: TGTGCCAGCAGCGTAGGACAAGCGGGACCCTACAATGAGCAGTTCTTC
d_gene: TRBD2
abundance: NA
v_gene: TRBV9
len: 16
j_gene: TRBJ2-1

CDR3aa: CASSYEGLLTYEQYF
CDR3nt: TGTGCCAGCAGTTACGAGGGACTACTCACCTACGAGCAGTACTTC
d_gene: TRBD2
abundance: NA
v_gene: TRBV28
len: 15
j_gene: TRBJ2-7

CDR3aa: CASSQGGTGVGTPLHF
CDR3nt: TGTGCCAGCAGCCAAGGGGGGACAGGGGTAGGTACACCCCTCCACTTT
d_gene: TRBD1
abundance: NA
v_gene: TRBV3-1/TRBV3-2
len: 16
j_gene: TRBJ1-6

CDR3aa: CASRKTGYPTYEQYF
CDR3nt: TGTGCCAGCAGAAAGACAGGGTACCCCACCTACGAGCAGTACTTC
d_gene: NA
abundance: NA
v_gene: TRBV21-1
len: 15
j_gene: TRBJ2-7

CDR3aa: CASSRGLSHGYTF
CDR3nt: TGTGCCAGCAGCCGGGGACTCTCACATGGCTACACCTTC
d_gene: NA
abundance: NA
v_gene: TRBV11-2
len: 13
j_gene: TRBJ1-2

CDR3aa: CASSAPDRKDTQYF
CDR3nt: TGTGCCAGCAGTGCCCCGGACAGAAAGGATACGCAGTATTTT
d_gene: NA
abundance: NA
v_gene: TRBV28
len: 14
j_gene: TRBJ2-3